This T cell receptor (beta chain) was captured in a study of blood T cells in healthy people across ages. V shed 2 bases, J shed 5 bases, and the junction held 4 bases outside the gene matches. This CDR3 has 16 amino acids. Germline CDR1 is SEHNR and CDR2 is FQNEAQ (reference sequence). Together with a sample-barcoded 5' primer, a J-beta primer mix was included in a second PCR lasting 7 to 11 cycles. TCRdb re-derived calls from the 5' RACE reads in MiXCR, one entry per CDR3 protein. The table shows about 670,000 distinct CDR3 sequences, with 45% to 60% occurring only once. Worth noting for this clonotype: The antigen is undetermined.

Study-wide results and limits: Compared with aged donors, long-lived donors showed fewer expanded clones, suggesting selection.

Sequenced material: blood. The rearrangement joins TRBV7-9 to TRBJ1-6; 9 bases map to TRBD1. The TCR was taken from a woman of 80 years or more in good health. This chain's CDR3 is CASSLNRGQDNSPLHF. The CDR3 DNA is TGTGCCAGCAGCTTAAACAGGGGGCAGGATAATTCACCCCTCCACTTT.